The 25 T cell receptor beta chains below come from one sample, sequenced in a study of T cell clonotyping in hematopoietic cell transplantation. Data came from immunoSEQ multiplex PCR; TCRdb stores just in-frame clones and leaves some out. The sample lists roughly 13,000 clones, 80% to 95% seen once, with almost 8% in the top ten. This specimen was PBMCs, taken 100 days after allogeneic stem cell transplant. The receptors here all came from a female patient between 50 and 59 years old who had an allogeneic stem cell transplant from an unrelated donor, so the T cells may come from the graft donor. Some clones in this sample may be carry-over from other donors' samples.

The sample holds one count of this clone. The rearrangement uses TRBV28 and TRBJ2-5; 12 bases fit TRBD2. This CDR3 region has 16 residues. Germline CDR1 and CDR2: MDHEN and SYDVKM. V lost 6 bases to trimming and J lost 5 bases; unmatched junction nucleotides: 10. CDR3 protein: CASSYLTSGGWETQYF. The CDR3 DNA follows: TGTGCCAGCAGCTACTTAACTAGCGGGGGGTGGGAGACCCAGTACTTC.

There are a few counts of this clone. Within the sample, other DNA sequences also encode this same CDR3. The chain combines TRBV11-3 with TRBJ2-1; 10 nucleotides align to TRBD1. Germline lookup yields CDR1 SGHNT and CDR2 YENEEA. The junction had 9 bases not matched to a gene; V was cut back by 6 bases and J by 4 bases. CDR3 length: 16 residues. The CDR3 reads CASSSRDRGSYNEQFF. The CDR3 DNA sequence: TGTGCCAGCAGTAGCCGGGACAGGGGTTCATACAATGAGCAGTTCTTC.

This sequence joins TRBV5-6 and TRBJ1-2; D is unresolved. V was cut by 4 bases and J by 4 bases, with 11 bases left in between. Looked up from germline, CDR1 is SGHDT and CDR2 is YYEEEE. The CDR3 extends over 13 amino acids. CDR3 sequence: CASSLTWGYGYTF. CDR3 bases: TGTGCCAGCAGCCTTACATGGGGCTATGGCTACACCTTC.

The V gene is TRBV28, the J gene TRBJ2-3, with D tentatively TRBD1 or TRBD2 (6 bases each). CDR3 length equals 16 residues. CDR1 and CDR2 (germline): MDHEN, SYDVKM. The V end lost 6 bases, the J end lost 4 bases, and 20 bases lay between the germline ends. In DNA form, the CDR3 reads TGTGCCAGCAGGACCCTTTCGGACAGCGGGCCAGATACGCAGTATTTT. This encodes CASRTLSDSGPDTQYF. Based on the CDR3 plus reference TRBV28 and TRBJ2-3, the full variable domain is DVKVTQSSRYLVKRTGEKVFLECVQDMDHENMFWYRQDPGLGLRLIYFSYDVKMKEKGDIPEGYSVSREKKERFSLILESASTNQTSMYLCASRTLSDSGPDTQYFGPGTRLTVL.

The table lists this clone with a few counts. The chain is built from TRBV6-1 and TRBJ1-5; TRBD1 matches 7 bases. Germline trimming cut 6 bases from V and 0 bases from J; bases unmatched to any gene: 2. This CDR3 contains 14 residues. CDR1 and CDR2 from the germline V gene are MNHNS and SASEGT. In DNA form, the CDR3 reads TGTGCCAGCAGGGGGACAGATAGCAATCAGCCCCAGCATTTT. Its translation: CASRGTDSNQPQHF.

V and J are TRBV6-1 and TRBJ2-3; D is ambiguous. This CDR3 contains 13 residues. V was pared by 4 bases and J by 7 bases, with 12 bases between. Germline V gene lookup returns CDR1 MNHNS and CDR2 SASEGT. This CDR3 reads CASSAESFHTQYF. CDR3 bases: TGTGCCAGCAGTGCGGAATCTTTCCATACGCAGTATTTT.

The CDR3 region has the DNA TGTGCCAGCAGCTTAGCGACGGAGACCCAGTACTTC. Its translation: CASSLATETQYF. The gene calls are TRBV7-2 and TRBJ2-5; unclear D gene. CDR1 and CDR2 from the germline V gene are SGHTA and FQGNSA. This CDR3 contains 12 residues. V lost 0 bases to trimming and J lost 5 bases, with 4 bases between them.

Written as DNA, the CDR3 is TGTGCCAGCAGCTTATCTCGCCGGCACTACGAGCAGTACTTC. Translated, it gives CASSLSRRHYEQYF. The chain has TRBV11-2 and TRBJ2-7; no reliable D call. This CDR3 comprises 14 residues. Germline assignment: CDR1 SGHAT and CDR2 FQNNGV. Trimming removed 2 bases from V and 3 bases from J, with 11 bases in between.

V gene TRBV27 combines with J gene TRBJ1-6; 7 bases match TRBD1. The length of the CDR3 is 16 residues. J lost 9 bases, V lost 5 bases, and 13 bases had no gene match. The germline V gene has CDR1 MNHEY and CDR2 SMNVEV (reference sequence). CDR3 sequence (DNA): TGTGCCAGCAGTCAATCAGGTTGGGACAGAAGTTCACCCCTCCACTTT. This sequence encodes CASSQSGWDRSSPLHF.

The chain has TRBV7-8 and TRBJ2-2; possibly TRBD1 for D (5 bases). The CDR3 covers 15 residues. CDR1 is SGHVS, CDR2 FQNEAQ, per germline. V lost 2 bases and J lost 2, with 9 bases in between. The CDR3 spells CASSLRQGNTGELFF. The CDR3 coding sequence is TGTGCCAGCAGCTTACGGCAGGGAAACACCGGGGAGCTGTTTTTT.

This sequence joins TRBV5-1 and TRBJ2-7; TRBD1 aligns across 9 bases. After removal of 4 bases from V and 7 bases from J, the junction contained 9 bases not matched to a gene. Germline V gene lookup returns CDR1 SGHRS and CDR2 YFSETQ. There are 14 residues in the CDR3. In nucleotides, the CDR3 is TGCGCCAGCAGCCCGAGTGGACAGGGGTTTGAGCAGTACGTC. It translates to CASSPSGQGFEQYV.

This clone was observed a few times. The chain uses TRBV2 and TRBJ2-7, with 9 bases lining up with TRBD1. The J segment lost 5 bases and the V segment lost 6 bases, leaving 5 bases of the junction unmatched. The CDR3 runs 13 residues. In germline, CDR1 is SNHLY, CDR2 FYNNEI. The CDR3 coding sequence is TGTGCCAGCAGGACCGGGACAGGGAACGAGCAGTACTTC. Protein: CASRTGTGNEQYF.

The CDR3 sequence: CASSLGSPGGNQPQHF. CDR3 nucleotide sequence: TGTGCCAGCAGTTTAGGGTCCCCTGGGGGCAATCAGCCCCAGCATTTT. The chain employs TRBV28 and TRBJ1-5; no reliable D call. The CDR3 extends over 16 amino acids. Trimming pared 2 bases from V and 2 bases from J, leaving 13 bases between. Germline CDR1 and CDR2: MDHEN and SYDVKM.

The CDR3 DNA is TGTGCCAGCAGCCAAGTGGCTGGCCGCGTGAATGAGCAGTTCTTC. Amino acids: CASSQVAGRVNEQFF. The gene calls are TRBV4-2 and TRBJ2-1; D not certain. V was trimmed by 1 base and J by 7 bases, leaving 14 bases between them. CDR3 size: 15 residues. The germline gives CDR1 LGHNA, CDR2 YNFKEQ.

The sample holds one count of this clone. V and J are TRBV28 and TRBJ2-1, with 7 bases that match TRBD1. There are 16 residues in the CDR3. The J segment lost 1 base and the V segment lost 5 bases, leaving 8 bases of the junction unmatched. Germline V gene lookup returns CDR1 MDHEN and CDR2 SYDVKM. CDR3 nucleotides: TGTGCCAGCAGTGTGACAGGGTCGAAGTCCTACAATGAGCAGTTCTTC. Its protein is CASSVTGSKSYNEQFF. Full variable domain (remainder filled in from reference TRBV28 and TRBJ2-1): DVKVTQSSRYLVKRTGEKVFLECVQDMDHENMFWYRQDPGLGLRLIYFSYDVKMKEKGDIPEGYSVSREKKERFSLILESASTNQTSMYLCASSVTGSKSYNEQFFGPGTRLTVL.

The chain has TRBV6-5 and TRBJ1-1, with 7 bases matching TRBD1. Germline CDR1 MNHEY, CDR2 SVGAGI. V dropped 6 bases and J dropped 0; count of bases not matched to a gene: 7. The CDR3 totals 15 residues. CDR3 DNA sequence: TGTGCCAGCAGGTTCAGGGGGGCCATGAACACTGAAGCTTTCTTT. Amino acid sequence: CASRFRGAMNTEAFF.

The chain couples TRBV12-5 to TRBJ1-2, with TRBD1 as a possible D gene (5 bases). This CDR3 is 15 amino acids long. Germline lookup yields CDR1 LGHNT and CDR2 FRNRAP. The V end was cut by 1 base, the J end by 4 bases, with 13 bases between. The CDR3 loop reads CASGLDPGQTYGYTF. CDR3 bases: TGTGCTAGTGGTTTGGACCCGGGGCAGACCTATGGCTACACCTTC.

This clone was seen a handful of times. The CDR3 nucleotides are TGTGCCAGCAGCGAGGGACGGCCGACCGGGGAGCTGTTTTTT. The encoded protein is CASSEGRPTGELFF. The chain is built from TRBV7-2 and TRBJ2-2; either TRBD1 or TRBD2 may supply D (5 bases each). Germline V gene sequence: CDR1 SGHTA, CDR2 FQGNSA. Trimming shortened V by 5 bases and J by 5 bases, and 12 bases separated the two germline ends. This CDR3 has 14 residues.

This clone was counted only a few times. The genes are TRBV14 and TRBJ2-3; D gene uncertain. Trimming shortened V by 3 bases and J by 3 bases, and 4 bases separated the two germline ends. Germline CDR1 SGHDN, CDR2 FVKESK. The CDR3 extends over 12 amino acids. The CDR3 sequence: CASSQWTDTQYF. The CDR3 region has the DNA TGTGCCAGCAGCCAGTGGACAGATACGCAGTATTTT.

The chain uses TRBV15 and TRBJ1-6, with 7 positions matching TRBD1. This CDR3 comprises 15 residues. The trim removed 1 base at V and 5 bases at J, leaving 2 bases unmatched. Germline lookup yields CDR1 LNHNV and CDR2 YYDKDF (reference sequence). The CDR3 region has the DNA TGTGCCACCAGCAGAGCGACAGGGAATAATTCACCCCTCCACTTT. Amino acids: CATSRATGNNSPLHF.

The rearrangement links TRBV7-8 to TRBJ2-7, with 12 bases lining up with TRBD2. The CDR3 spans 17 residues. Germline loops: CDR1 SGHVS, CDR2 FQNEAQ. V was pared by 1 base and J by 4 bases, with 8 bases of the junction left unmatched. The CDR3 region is CASSLGLAGVFSYEQYF. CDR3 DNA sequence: TGTGCCAGCAGCTTAGGACTAGCGGGAGTGTTTAGTTACGAGCAGTACTTC.

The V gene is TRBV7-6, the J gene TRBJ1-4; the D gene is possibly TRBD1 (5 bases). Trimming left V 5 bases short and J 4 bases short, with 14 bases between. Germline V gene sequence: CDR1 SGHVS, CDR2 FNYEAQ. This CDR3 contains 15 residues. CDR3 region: CASSQGGGINEKLFF. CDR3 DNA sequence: TGTGCCAGCAGCCAAGGCGGGGGGATTAATGAAAAACTGTTTTTT.

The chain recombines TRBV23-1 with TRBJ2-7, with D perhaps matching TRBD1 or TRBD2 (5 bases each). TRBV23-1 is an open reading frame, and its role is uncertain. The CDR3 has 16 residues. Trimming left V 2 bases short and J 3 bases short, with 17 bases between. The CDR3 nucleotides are TGCGCCAGCAGTCAAAGGCACCAGGGAGAGGACTACGAGCAGTACTTC. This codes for CASSQRHQGEDYEQYF.

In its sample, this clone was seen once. CDR3 residues: CASSLGGLGGYTF. Here the CDR3 DNA reads TGTGCCAGCAGCTTAGGGGGTCTAGGTGGCTACACCTTC. V is TRBV7-8 and J is TRBJ1-2; D remains ambiguous. CDR3 length: 13 amino acids. Germline CDR1 SGHVS, CDR2 FQNEAQ. V lost 1 base to trimming and J lost 7 bases, with 10 bases between them.

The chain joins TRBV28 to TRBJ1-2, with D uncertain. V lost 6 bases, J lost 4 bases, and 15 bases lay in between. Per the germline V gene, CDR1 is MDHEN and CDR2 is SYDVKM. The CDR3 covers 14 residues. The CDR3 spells CASRPTETVYGYTF. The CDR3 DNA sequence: TGTGCCAGCAGGCCCACAGAGACCGTCTATGGCTACACCTTC.